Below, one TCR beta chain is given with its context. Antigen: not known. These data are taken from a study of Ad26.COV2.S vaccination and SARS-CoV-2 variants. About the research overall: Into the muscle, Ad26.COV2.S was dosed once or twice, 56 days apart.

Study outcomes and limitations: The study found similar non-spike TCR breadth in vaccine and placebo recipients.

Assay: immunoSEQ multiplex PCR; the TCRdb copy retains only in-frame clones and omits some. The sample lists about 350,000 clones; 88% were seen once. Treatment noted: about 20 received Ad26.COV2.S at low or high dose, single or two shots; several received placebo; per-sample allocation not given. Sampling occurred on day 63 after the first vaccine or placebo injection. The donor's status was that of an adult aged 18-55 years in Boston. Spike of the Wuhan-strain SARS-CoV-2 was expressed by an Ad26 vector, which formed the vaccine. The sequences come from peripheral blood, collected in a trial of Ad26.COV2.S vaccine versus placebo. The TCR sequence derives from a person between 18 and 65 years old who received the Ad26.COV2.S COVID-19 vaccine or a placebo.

Here the CDR3 DNA reads TGTGCCAGCAGTCGACTAGCAGGAGAGACCCAGTACTTC. Protein: CASSRLAGETQYF. The J gene is TRBJ2-5, the V gene TRBV6-5, with 7 positions matching TRBD2. Germline V CDR1 and CDR2: MNHEY, SVGAGI. Unmatched junction bases numbered 4, after V lost 5 bases and J lost 4 bases. There are 13 residues in the CDR3.